The text below deals with one T cell receptor beta chain. This clonotype showed up just a few times. Its binding antigen is unknown. Base qualities are not recorded, but no much larger clone differs from it by a single base. The sample belongs to a study of human T cells and chemical hapten exposure (dated by TCRdb to the early 2020s). For the wider study: For sensitization, 2% DPC in acetone was applied to a 2 cm by 2 cm area of upper inner arm skin. Patient blood was sampled pre-sensitization (week 0) and at 2, 6 and about 24 weeks after DPC sensitization. Throughout the study period of 20 to 25 weeks, patients also received therapeutic DPC doses to the scalp every week. Some 29 alopecia patients gave blood for TCR sequencing at one to four time points (pre-sensitization, 2, 6 and 24 weeks). Each blood RNA sample was used to sequence both TCR alpha and TCR beta chains. This study followed changes in the peripheral blood TCR repertoire in vivo during primary and secondary sensitization of alopecia patients to the hapten diphenylcyclopropenone (DPC). The patient cohort, mostly female, included alopecia areata with under or over 50% scalp involvement, alopecia totalis and alopecia universalis. The libraries were sequenced as a pool, and the TCR yield per sample differed mostly because of small variations in library volumes within the pool. Patch tests used Finn chambers with 0.01% DPC on the upper back, scored after 6 days by International Contact Dermatitis Research Group standards.

What the research found in general, with its limitations: Because every patient had alopecia, a presumed autoimmune disease, the patients' immune response might differ from that of healthy individuals. Significantly more large CDR3 similarity clusters were formed by expanded TCRs than by pre-sensitization or healthy control sets, consistent with antigen-driven responses. The number of PT1 expanded TCRs positively correlated with patch test score, significant at thresholds 8, 16 and 32 but not 4. No change with DPC sensitization was found in the number of TCRs above 1 in 1000 frequency, and no evidence of global repertoire structure alterations was found. Repeated subsampling changed both the strength of the expansion versus patch-test correlation and the threshold at which the correlation became significant.

The label giving this sample's time point can be read as: patch test 2, 6 weeks after DPC sensitization. What the treatment or condition label conveys for this sample: therapeutic diphenylcyclopropenone sensitization with weekly scalp DPC. Total RNA was extracted from unfractionated whole blood that had been collected in Tempus Blood RNA tubes. At each patch-test visit, blood was drawn before the patch test was applied. To be eligible, patients had to be aged 18 to 70, diagnosed with alopecia and judged suitable for DPC therapy, while pregnant patients were excluded. Library preparation used RACE. Data came from a NextSeq 500. Library preparation attached unique molecular identifiers to individual cDNA molecules for quantitative, reproducible TCR counting. The authors processed their data as follows. Samples had a median of roughly 87,000 TCRs, with a range from 23,224 to 690,600. The Decombinator software suite was used to annotate V, J and CDR3 in the TCR reads. For PS versus PT1 abundance plots, all samples were subsampled to the same number of TCRs (28,000). Expanded TCRs were defined as absent before sensitization and observed at least eight times at the 2-week time point. TCRdb handled the public reads itself, with Q25 trimming in fastp and clone calling in MiXCR, and kept productive beta chains. Each entry is one CDR3 protein sequence, shown with its most common DNA and genes. In this record, the V and J calls reflect TCRdb's handling and not the investigators' own analysis. The sample data list tens of thousands of distinct CDR3 sequences, and about 9.6% of these were observed just once. The top ten clones comprise more than 13% of the sample.

The CDR3 covers 14 residues, taking in both the cysteine and the phenylalanine. This entry keeps only the CDR3 DNA: 42 bases, framed from base 1. Between the V and J ends, shortened by 2 bases and 1 base respectively, the junction contains 7 bases. From a lookup of the germline V gene (reference sequence), CDR1 and CDR2 are MNHEY and SMNVEV. The sequences come from whole blood, collected in connection with sensitization to the hapten diphenylcyclopropenone (DPC). The TCR sequence derives from a woman aged 25 to 39 with alopecia areata. Some clones in this sample may be carry-over from other donors' samples. The chain is encoded by TRBV27 joined to TRBJ2-3; the D call is tentative, TRBD1 or TRBD2, as each matches 5 bases. DNA sequence: TGTGCCAGCAGTTTAATGGGGGGCACAGATACGCAGTATTTT. Its product reads: CASSLMGGTDTQYF.